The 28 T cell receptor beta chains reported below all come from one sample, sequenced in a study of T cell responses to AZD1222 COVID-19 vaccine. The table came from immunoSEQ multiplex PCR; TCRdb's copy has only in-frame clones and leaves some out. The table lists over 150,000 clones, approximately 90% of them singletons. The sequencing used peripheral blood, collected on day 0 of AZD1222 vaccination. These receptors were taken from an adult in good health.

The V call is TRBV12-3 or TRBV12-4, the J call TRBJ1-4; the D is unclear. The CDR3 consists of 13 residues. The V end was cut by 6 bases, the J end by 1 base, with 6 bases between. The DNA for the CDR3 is TGTGCCAGCAGGGGAGGAACTAATGAAAAACTGTTTTTT. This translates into CASRGGTNEKLFF.

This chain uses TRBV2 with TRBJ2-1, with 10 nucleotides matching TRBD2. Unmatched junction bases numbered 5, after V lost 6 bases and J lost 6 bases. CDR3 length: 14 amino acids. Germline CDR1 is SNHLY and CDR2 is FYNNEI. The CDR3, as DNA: TGTGCCAGCAGAAGGACTAGCGGCATCAATGAGCAGTTCTTC. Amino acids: CASRRTSGINEQFF.

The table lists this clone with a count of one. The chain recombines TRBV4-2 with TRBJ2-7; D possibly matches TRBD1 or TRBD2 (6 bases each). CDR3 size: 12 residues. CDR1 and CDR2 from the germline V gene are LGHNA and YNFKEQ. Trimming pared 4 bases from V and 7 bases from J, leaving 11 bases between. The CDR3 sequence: CASSLGGREQYF. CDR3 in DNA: TGTGCCAGCAGCCTTGGGGGGCGTGAGCAGTACTTC.

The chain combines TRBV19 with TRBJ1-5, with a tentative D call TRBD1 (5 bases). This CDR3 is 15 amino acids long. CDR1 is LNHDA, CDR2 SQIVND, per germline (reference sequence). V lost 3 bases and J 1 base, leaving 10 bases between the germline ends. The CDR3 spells CASSMGRGSNQPQHF. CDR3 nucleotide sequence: TGTGCCAGTAGTATGGGGCGGGGAAGCAATCAGCCCCAGCATTTT.

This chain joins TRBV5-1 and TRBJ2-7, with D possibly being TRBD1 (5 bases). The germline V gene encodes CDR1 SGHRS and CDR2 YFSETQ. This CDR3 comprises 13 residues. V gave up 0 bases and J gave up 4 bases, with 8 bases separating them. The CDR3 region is CASSLGQQYEQYF. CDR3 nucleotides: TGCGCCAGCAGCTTGGGACAGCAGTACGAGCAGTACTTC.

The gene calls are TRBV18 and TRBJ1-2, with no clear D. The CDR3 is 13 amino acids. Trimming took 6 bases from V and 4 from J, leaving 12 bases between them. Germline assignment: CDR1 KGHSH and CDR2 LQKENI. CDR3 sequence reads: CASSAGLTYGYTF. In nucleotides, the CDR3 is TGTGCCAGCTCGGCCGGATTGACCTATGGCTACACCTTC.

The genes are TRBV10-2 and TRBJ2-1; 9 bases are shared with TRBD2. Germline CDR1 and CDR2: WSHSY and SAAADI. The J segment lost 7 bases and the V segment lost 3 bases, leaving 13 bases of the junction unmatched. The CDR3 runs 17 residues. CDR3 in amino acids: CASSEEREASYGNEQFF. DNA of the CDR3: TGCGCCAGCAGTGAAGAGCGGGAGGCCTCGTATGGGAATGAGCAGTTCTTC.

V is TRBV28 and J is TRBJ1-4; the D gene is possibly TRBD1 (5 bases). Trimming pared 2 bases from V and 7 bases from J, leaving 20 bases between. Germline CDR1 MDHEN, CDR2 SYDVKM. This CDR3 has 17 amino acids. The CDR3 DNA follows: TGTGCCAGCAGTTTAGCCTCGACCTCCAGGGCAAGTGAAAAACTGTTTTTT. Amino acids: CASSLASTSRASEKLFF.

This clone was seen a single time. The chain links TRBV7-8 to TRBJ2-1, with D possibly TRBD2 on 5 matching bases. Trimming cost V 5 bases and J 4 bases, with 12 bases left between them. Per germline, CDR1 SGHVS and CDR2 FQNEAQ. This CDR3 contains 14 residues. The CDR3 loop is CASSPLTGYNEQFF. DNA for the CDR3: TGTGCCAGCAGCCCCTTGACGGGATACAATGAGCAGTTCTTC.

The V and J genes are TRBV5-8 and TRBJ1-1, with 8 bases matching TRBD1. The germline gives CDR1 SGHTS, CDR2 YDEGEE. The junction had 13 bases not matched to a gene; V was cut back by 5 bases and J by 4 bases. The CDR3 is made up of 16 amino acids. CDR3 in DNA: TGTGCCAGCAGACGGGACAGGACAGCCTCCTCCACTGAAGCTTTCTTT. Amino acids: CASRRDRTASSTEAFF.

CDR3 sequence: CASSRTAGKNIQYF. Written as DNA, the CDR3 is TGTGCCAGCTCACGGACGGCAGGCAAAAACATTCAGTACTTC. The V and J genes are TRBV18 and TRBJ2-4, with D unresolved. V was pared by 4 bases and J by 3 bases, with 10 bases between. Germline CDR1 reads KGHSH; CDR2 reads LQKENI. The CDR3 consists of 14 residues.

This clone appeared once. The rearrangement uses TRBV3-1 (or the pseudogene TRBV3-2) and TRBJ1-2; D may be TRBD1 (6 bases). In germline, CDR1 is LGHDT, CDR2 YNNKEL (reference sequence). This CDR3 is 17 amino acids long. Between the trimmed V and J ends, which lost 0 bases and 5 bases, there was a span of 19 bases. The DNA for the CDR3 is TGTGCCAGCAGCCAAGACCCGTCTGGCGGACAGCTTTATGGCTACACCTTC. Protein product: CASSQDPSGGQLYGYTF.

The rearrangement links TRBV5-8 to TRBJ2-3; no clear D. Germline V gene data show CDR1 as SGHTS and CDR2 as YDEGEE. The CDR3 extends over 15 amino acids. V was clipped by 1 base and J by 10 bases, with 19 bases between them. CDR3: CASSLTFGPLEAQYF. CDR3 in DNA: TGTGCCAGCAGCTTGACTTTTGGGCCGCTCGAAGCGCAGTATTTT.

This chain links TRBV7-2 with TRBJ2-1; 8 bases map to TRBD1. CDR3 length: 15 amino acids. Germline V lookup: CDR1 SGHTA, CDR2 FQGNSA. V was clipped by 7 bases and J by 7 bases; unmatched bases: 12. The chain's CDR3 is CASTLTYRGRNEQFF. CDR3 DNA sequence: TGTGCCAGCACTCTCACTTACAGGGGGAGGAATGAGCAGTTCTTC. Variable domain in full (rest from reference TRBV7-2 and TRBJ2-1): GAGVSQSPSNKVTEKGKDVELRCDPISGHTALYWYRQSLGQGLEFLIYFQGNSAPDKSGLPSDRFSAERTGGSVSTLTIQRTQQEDSAVYLCASTLTYRGRNEQFFGPGTRLTVL.

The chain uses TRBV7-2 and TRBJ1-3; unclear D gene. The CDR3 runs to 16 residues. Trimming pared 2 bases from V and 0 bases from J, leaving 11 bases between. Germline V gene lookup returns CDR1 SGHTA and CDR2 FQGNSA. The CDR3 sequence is CASSLWEGSSGNTIYF. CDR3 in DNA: TGTGCCAGCAGCTTATGGGAGGGAAGCTCTGGAAACACCATATATTTT.

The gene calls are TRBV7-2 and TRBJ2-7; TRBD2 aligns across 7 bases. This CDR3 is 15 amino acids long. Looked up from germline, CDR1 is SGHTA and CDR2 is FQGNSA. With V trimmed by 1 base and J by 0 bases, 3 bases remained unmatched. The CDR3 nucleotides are TGTGCCAGCAGCTTAGGTCTAGCGGACTCCTACGAGCAGTACTTC. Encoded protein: CASSLGLADSYEQYF.

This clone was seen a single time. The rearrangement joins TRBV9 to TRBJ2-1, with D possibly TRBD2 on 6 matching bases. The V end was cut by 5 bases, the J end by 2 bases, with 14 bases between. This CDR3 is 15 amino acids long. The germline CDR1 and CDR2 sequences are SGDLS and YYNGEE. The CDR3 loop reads CASSVSGLPYNEQFF. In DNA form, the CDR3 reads TGTGCCAGCAGTGTAAGCGGGCTTCCCTACAATGAGCAGTTCTTC. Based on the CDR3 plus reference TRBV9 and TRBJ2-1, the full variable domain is DSGVTQTPKHLITATGQRVTLRCSPRSGDLSVYWYQQSLDQGLQFLIQYYNGEERAKGNILERFSAQQFPDLHSELNLSSLELGDSALYFCASSVSGLPYNEQFFGPGTRLTVL.

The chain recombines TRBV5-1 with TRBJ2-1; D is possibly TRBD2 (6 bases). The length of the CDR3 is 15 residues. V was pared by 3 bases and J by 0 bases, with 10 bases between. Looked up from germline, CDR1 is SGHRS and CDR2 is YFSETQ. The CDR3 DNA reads TGCGCCAGCAGCTCGGACGGGAGCTCCTACAATGAGCAGTTCTTC. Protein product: CASSSDGSSYNEQFF.

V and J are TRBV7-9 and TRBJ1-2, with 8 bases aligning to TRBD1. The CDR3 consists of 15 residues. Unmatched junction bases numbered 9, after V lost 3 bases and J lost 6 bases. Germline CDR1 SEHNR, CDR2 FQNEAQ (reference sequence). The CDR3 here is CASSFHLDRGDGYTF. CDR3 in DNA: TGTGCCAGCAGCTTTCACCTTGACAGGGGAGATGGCTACACCTTC. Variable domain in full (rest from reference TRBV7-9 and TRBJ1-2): DTGVSQNPRHKITKRGQNVTFRCDPISEHNRLYWYRQTLGQGPEFLTYFQNEAQLEKSRLLSDRFSAERPKGSFSTLEIQRTEQGDSAMYLCASSFHLDRGDGYTFGSGTRLTVV.

CDR3 region: CASSVSGTSTYNEQFF. The DNA for the CDR3 is TGCGCCAGCAGTGTATCCGGGACTTCTACCTACAATGAGCAGTTCTTC. V gene TRBV10-2 combines with J gene TRBJ2-1; perhaps TRBD2 as D (6 bases). The CDR3 is 16 amino acids. Trimming cost V 4 bases and J 2 bases, with 15 bases left between them. Germline CDR1 WSHSY, CDR2 SAAADI.

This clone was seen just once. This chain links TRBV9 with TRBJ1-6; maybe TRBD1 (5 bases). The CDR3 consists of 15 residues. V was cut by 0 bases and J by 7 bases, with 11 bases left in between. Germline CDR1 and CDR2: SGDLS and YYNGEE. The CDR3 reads CASSVGQGLNSPLHF. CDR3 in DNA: TGTGCCAGCAGCGTAGGGCAGGGCCTGAATTCACCCCTCCACTTT.

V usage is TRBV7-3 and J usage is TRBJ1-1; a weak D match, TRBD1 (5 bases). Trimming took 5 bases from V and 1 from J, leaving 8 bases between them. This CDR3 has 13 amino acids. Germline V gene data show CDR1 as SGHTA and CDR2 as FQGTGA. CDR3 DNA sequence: TGTGCCAGCAGCCCTACAGGGAACACTGAAGCTTTCTTT. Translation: CASSPTGNTEAFF.

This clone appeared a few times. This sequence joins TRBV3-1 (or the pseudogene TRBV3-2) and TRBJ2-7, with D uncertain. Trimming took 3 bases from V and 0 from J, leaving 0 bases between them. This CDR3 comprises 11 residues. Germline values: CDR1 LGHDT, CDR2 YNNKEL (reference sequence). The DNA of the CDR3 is TGTGCCAGCAGCCACTCCTACGAGCAGTACTTC. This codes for CASSHSYEQYF.

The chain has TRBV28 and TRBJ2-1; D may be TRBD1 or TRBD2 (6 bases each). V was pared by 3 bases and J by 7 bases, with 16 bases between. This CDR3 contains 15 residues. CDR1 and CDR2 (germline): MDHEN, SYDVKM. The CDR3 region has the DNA TGTGCCAGCAGTTTGGGTGGGGGGCGCAAGAATGAGCAGTTCTTC. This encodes CASSLGGGRKNEQFF. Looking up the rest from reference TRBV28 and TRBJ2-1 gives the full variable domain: DVKVTQSSRYLVKRTGEKVFLECVQDMDHENMFWYRQDPGLGLRLIYFSYDVKMKEKGDIPEGYSVSREKKERFSLILESASTNQTSMYLCASSLGGGRKNEQFFGPGTRLTVL.

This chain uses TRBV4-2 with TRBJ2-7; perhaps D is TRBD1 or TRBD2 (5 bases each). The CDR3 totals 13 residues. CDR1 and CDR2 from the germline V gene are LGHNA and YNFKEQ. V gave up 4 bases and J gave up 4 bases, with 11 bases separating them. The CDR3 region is CASSRGDVYEQYF. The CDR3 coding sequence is TGTGCCAGCAGCCGAGGGGACGTTTACGAGCAGTACTTC.

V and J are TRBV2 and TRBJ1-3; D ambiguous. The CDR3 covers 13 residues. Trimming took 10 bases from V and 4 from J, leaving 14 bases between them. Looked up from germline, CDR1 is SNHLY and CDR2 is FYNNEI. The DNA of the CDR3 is TGTGCCACAAGGGTCGGCGCAGGAAACACCATATATTTT. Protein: CATRVGAGNTIYF.

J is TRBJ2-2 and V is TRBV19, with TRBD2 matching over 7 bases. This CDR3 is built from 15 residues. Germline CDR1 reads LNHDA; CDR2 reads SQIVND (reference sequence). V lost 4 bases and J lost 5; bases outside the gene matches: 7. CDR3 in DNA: TGTGCCAGTAGTACGGCGGGAGTAAGAACCGGGGAGCTGTTTTTT. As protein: CASSTAGVRTGELFF.

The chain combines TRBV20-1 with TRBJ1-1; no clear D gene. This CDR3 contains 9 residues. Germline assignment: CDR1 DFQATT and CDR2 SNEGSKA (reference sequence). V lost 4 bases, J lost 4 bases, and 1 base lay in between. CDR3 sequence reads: CSATTEAFF. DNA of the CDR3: TGCAGTGCTACCACTGAAGCTTTCTTT.